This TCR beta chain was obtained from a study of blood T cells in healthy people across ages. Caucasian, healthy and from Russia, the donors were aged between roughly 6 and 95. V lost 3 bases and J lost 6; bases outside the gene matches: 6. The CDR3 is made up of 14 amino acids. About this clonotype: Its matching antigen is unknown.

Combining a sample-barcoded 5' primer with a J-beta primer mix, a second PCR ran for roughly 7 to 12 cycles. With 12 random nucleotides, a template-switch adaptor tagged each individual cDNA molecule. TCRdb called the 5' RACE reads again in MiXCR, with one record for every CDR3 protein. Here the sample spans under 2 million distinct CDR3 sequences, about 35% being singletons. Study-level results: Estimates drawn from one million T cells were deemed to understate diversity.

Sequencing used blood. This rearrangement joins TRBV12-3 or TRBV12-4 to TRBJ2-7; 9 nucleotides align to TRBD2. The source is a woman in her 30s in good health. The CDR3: CASSFRGLALEQYF. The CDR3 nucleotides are TGTGCCAGCAGTTTTCGGGGACTAGCTCTCGAGCAGTACTTC.